A selection of T cell receptor beta chains follows, all from one sample in a study of blood T cells in healthy people across ages. One entry per CDR3 protein, called by TCRdb with MiXCR from the 5' RACE reads. The sample yields 1.5 million to 2 million distinct CDR3 sequences, under 30% seen once. Sequenced sample: blood. Receptor source: a young woman in good health. Each CDR3 is given with its conserved first and last residue.

j_call,v_call,cdr3_aa
NA,TRBV6-1,CASSRGSVGPPRSEQYF
TRBJ1-2,TRBV7-2,CASSLTGGSLHHGYTF
TRBJ2-3,TRBV29-1,CSARGRNTDTQYF
TRBJ2-3,TRBV12-3/TRBV12-4,CASRRLSRSTDMQYF
TRBJ1-6,TRBV14,CASSQEARGGPLHF
TRBJ1-5,TRBV29-1,CSVGVEGDQPQHF
TRBJ2-6,TRBV20-1,CSARDLLGLGANARTF
TRBJ1-2,TRBV5-6,CASSLDAGDYGYTF
TRBJ2-3,TRBV7-2,CATKEGRKDTQYF
TRBJ1-5,TRBV15,CATSSEDPNQPQHF
TRBJ2-1,TRBV5-1,CASSQGLGGGYNEQFF
TRBJ1-1,TRBV4-1,CASSSIGTGTEAFF
NA,TRBV15,CATSRAGRGKGTQYF
TRBJ1-2,TRBV5-8,CASSSQGFYGYTF
TRBJ2-1,TRBV19,CASSIDLTLSDEQFF
TRBJ1-5,TRBV6-6,CASSARGQGGNQPQHF
TRBJ2-5,TRBV12-3/TRBV12-4,CASRPLGGETQYF
TRBJ2-1,TRBV7-9,CASSPGLEQFF
TRBJ2-7,TRBV5-1,CASSLSGRGDEQYF
TRBJ2-1,TRBV20-1,CSARDVSGGLYEQFF
TRBJ2-4,TRBV6-2/TRBV6-3,CASSYSGVVAKNIQYF
TRBJ2-1,TRBV6-6,CASSYRGLNEQLF
TRBJ2-7,TRBV9,CASSPDPGQGYEQYF
TRBJ2-5,TRBV7-2,CASSIGASGSWETQYF
TRBJ2-7,TRBV24-1,CATSPGTGSNEQYF
TRBJ1-5,TRBV4-1,CASSQGRGGMSNQPQHF
TRBJ2-3,TRBV3-1,CPSSQQTSGADTQYF
TRBJ1-5,TRBV7-6,CASSLPGFRRDQPQHF
TRBJ1-1,TRBV20-1,CSAPAQGTEAFF
TRBJ1-1,TRBV5-1,CASSLEAGGYTEAFF
TRBJ2-3,TRBV18,CASSPGVVSDTQYF
TRBJ2-1,TRBV4-3,CASSQDQRASGNYNEQFF
TRBJ2-5,TRBV10-3,CAISDLSGGAYNEQYF
TRBJ1-2,TRBV12-3/TRBV12-4,CASRRSTGYGYTF
TRBJ1-1,TRBV10-3,CAISESATGNTEAFF
TRBJ1-2,TRBV12-3/TRBV12-4,CASGADGRYGYTF
TRBJ1-4,TRBV6-1,CASKDRVGEKLFF
TRBJ1-1,TRBV4-1,CASSLHGGGLGATTEAFF
TRBJ1-1,TRBV7-2,CASTLGANTEAFF
TRBJ2-7,TRBV7-2,CASNHLLSTGRYEQYF
TRBJ2-5,TRBV5-1,CASKRTGTPQETQYF
TRBJ2-6,TRBV5-5,CASSLAGSMGADVLTF